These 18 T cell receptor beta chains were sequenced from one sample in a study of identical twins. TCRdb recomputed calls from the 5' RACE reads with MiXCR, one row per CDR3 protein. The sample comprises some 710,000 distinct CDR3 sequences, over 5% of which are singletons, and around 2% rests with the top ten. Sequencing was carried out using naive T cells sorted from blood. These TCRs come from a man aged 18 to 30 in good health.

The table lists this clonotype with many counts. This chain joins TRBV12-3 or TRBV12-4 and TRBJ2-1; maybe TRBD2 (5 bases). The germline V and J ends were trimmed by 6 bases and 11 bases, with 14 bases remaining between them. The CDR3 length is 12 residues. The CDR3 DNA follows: TGTGCCAGCAGCCCCGGTGGGAGCCAGCAGTTCTTC. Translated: CASSPGGSQQFF.

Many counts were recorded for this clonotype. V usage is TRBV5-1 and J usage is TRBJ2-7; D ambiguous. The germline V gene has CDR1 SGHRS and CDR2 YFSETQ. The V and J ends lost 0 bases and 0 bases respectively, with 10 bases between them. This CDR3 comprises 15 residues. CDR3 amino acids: CASSLETLSSYEQYF. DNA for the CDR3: TGCGCCAGCAGCTTGGAGACTTTAAGCTCCTACGAGCAGTACTTC.

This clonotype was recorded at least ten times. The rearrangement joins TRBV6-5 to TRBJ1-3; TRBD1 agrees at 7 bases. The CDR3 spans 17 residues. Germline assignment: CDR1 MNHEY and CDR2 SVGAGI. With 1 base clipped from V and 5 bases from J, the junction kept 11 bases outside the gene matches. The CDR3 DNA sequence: TGTGCCAGCAGTTACTATGAATCCGGGACAGCGCGAAACACCATATATTTT. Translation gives CASSYYESGTARNTIYF.

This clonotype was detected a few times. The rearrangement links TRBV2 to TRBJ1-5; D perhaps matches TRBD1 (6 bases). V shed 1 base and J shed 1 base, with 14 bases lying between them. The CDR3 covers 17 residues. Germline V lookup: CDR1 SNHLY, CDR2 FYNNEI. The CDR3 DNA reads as TGTGCCAGCAGTGAAGAGTTGGGGGGCGGCAGCAATCAGCCCCAGCATTTT. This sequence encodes CASSEELGGGSNQPQHF.

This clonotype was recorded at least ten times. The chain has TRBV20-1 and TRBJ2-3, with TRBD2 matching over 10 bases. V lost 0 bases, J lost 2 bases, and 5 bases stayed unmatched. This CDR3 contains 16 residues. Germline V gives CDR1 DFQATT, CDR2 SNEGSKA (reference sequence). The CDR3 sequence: CSARDLGTSVTDTQYF. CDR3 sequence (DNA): TGCAGTGCTAGAGATCTGGGGACTAGCGTCACAGATACGCAGTATTTT.

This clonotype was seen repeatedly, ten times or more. DNA for the CDR3: TGTGCCAGCAGCTCCGACGGGTGGGTGGGTACTGAAGCTTTCTTT. It specifies CASSSDGWVGTEAFF. The chain joins TRBV7-2 to TRBJ1-1; D unclear. The V end was cut by 4 bases, the J end by 5 bases, with 17 bases between. The CDR3 consists of 15 residues. The germline V gene has CDR1 SGHTA and CDR2 FQGNSA.

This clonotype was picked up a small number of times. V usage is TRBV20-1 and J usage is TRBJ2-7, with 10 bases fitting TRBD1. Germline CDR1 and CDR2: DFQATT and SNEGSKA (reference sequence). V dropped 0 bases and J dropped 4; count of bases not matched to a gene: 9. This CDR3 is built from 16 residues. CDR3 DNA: TGCAGTGCTAGAGATCGGCCCCGACAGGGGGCTTACGAGCAGTACTTC. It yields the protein CSARDRPRQGAYEQYF.

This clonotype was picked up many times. The CDR3 reads CSARDSGQARGLANEKLFF. CDR3 coding DNA: TGCAGTGCTAGAGACAGCGGACAGGCAAGGGGATTGGCTAATGAAAAACTGTTTTTT. The chain links TRBV20-1 to TRBJ1-4; 7 nucleotides line up with TRBD1. Per germline, CDR1 DFQATT and CDR2 SNEGSKA (reference sequence). V was pared by 0 bases and J by 3 bases, with 16 bases of the junction left unmatched. The CDR3 spans 19 residues.

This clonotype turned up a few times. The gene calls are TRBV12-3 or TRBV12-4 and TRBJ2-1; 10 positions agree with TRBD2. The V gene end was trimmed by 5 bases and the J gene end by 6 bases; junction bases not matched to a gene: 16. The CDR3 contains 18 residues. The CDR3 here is CASSGGSGRAFTSNEQFF. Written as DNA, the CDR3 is TGTGCCAGCAGTGGGGGGAGCGGGAGGGCTTTCACCAGCAATGAGCAGTTCTTC.

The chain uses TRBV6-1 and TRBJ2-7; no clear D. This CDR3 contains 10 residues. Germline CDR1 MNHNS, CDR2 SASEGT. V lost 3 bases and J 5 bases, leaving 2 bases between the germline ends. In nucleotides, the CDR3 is TGTGCCAGCAGTGAGGACGAGCAGTACGTC. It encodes CASSEDEQYV.

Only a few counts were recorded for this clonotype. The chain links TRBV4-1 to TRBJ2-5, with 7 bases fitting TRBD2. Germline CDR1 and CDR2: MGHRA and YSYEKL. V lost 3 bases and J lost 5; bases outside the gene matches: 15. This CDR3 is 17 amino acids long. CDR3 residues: CASSQDGSGSGWETQYF. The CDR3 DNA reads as TGCGCCAGCAGCCAGGACGGGAGTGGTAGCGGGTGGGAGACCCAGTACTTC.

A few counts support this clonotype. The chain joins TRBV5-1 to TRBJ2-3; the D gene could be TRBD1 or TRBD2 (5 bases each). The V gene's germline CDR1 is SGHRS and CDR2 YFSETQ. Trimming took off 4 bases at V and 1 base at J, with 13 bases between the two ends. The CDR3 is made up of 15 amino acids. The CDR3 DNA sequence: TGCGCCAGCAGCGTAGGGGACCCTCGCACAGATACGCAGTATTTT. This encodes CASSVGDPRTDTQYF.

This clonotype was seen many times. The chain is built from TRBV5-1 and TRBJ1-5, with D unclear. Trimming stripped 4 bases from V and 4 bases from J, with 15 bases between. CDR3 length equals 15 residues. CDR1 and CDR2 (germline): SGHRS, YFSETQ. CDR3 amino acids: CASSVGTTQNQPQHF. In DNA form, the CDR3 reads TGCGCCAGCAGCGTGGGAACTACCCAGAATCAGCCCCAGCATTTT.

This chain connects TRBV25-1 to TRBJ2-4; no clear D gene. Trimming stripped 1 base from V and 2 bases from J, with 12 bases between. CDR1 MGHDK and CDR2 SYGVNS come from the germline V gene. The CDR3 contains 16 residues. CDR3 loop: CASSESWGVSKNIQYF. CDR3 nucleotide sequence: TGTGCCAGCAGTGAATCTTGGGGTGTGTCCAAAAACATTCAGTACTTC. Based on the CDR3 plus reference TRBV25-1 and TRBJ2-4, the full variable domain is EADIYQTPRYLVIGTGKKITLECSQTMGHDKMYWYQQDPGMELHLIHYSYGVNSTEKGDLSSESTVSRIRTEHFPLTLESARPSHTSQYLCASSESWGVSKNIQYFGAGTRLSVL.

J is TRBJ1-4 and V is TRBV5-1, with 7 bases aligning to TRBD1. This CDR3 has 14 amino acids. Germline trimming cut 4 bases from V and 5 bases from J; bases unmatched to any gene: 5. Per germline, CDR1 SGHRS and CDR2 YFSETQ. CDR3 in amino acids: CASSQGQKNEKLFF. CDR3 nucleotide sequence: TGCGCCAGCAGCCAGGGACAGAAAAATGAAAAACTGTTTTTT.

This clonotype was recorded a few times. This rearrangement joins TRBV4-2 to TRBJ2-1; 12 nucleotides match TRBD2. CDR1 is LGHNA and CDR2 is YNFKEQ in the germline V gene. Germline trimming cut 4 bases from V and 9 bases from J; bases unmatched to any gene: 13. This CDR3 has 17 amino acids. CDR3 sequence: CASSPDLLAGGPSEQFF. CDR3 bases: TGTGCCAGCAGCCCCGACCTACTAGCGGGGGGCCCCAGTGAGCAGTTCTTC.

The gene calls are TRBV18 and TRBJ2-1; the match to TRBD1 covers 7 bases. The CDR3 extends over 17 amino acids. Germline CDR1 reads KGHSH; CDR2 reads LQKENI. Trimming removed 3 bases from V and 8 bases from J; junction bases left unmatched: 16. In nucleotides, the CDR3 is TGTGCCAGCTCACCGCGTCAGAGGGGGCTATATGGAGATGAGCAGTTCTTC. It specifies CASSPRQRGLYGDEQFF. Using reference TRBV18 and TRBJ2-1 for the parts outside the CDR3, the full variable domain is NAGVMQNPRHLVRRRGQEARLRCSPMKGHSHVYWYRQLPEEGLKFMVYLQKENIIDESGMPKERFSAEFPKEGPSILRIQQVVRGDSAAYFCASSPRQRGLYGDEQFFGPGTRLTVL.

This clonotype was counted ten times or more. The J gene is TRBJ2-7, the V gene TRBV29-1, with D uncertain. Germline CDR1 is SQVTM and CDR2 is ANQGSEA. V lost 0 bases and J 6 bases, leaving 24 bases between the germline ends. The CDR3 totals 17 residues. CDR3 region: CSVEDQSSTSASLEQYF. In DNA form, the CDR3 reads TGCAGCGTTGAAGATCAATCCTCTACTTCGGCGTCTCTCGAGCAGTACTTC.